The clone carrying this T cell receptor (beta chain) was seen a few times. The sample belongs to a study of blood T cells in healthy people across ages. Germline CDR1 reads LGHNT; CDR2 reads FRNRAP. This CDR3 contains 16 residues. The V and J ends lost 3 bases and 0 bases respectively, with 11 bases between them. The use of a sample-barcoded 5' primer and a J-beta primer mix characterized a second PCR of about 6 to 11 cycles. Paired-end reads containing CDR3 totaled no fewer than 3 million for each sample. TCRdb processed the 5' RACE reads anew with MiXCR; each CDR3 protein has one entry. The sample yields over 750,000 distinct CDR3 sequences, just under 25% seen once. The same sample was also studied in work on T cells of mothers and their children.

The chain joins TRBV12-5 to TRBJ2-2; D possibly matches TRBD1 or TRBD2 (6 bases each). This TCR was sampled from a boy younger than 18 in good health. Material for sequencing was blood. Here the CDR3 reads CASGLWGASNTGELFF. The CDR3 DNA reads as TGTGCTAGTGGTTTATGGGGGGCATCGAACACCGGGGAGCTGTTTTTT.